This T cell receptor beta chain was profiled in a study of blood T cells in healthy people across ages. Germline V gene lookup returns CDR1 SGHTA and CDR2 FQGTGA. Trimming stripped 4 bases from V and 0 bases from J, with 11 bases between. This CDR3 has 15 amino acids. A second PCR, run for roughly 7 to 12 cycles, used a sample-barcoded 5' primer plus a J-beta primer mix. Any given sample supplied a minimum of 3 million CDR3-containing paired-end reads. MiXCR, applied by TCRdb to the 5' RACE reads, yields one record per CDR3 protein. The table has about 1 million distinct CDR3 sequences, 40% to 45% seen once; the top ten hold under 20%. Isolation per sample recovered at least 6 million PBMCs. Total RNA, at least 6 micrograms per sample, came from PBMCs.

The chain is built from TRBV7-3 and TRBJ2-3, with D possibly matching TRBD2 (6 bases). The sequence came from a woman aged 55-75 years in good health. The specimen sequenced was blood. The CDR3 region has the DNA TGTGCCAGCAGCTATTTCGGGAGCAGCACAGATACGCAGTATTTT. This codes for CASSYFGSSTDTQYF.